These T cell receptor beta chains were read from a single sample in a study of human T cells and chemical hapten exposure. TCRdb recomputed calls from the RACE reads with MiXCR, one row per CDR3 protein. The table shows roughly 94,000 distinct CDR3 sequences, with about 9.3% occurring only once. The sample here was whole blood, taken in connection with sensitization to the hapten diphenylcyclopropenone (DPC). Receptors originate from a woman in her thirties or forties with alopecia areata. Some clones in this sample may be carry-over from other donors' samples. Each CDR3 is given with its conserved first and last residue. Each record gives: V gene, clone size, J gene, D gene, CDR3 protein, CDR3 DNA. D genes are given only for firm matches. Size values are once, few and many counts, or a class for expanded clones, and some rows have none.

>TRBV7-2|few|TRBJ2-6|TRBD1
CASSLSGQGASGANVLTF
TGTGCCAGCAGCTTATCGGGACAGGGGGCCTCTGGGGCCAACGTCCTGACTTTC
>TRBV27|many|TRBJ2-5|TRBD2
CASSPLGLAGGKETQYF
TGTGCCAGCAGTCCCTTGGGACTAGCGGGAGGAAAAGAGACCCAGTACTTC
>TRBV7-6|few|TRBJ2-5|.
CASKGRQGQETQYF
TGTGCCAGCAAAGGGCGGCAGGGACAAGAGACCCAGTACTTC
>TRBV5-1|few|TRBJ2-3|TRBD2
CASSAGTSGSGTQYF
TGCGCCAGCAGCGCGGGGACTAGCGGGTCGGGGACGCAGTATTTT
>TRBV5-4|few|TRBJ1-4|TRBD1
CASSPGTEREKLFF
TGTGCCAGCAGCCCCGGGACAGAACGGGAAAAACTGTTTTTT
>TRBV6-2/TRBV6-3|many|TRBJ2-1|TRBD1
CASSYSRDRVIGNEQFF
TGTGCCAGCAGTTACTCCCGCGACAGGGTGATCGGTAATGAGCAGTTCTTC
>TRBV28|.|TRBJ1-4|.
CASREGGNEKLFF
TGTGCCTCCAGGGAAGGGGGTAATGAAAAACTGTTTTTT
>TRBV6-6|.|TRBJ2-7|.
CASRLGGARSLEQYF
TGTGCCAGCAGGCTCGGAGGGGCTAGGTCCCTCGAGCAGTACTTC
>TRBV28|.|TRBJ2-7|TRBD2
CASSSGLAGYYEQYF
TGTGCCAGCAGCTCGGGACTAGCGGGATACTACGAGCAGTACTTC
>TRBV27|many|TRBJ2-7|.
CASSGLSYEQYF
TGTGCCAGCAGCGGGCTCTCCTACGAGCAGTACTTC
>TRBV19|.|TRBJ2-1|TRBD2
CDSSIGGRANEQFF
TGTGACAGTAGTATTGGAGGGAGGGCTAATGAGCAGTTCTTC
>TRBV3-1|.|TRBJ1-3|TRBD1
CASSQDAPTGRRNTIYF
TGTGCCAGCAGCCAAGATGCCCCGACAGGGCGAAGAAACACCATATATTTT
>TRBV7-2|many|TRBJ2-3|TRBD2
CASSFGAGVGWDTQYF
TGTGCCAGCAGCTTCGGAGCGGGAGTAGGATGGGATACGCAGTATTTT
>TRBV20-1|.|TRBJ2-2|.
CSARDVSSENTGELFF
TGCAGTGCTAGAGATGTTTCTAGCGAGAACACCGGGGAGCTGTTTTTT
>TRBV18|many|TRBJ2-1|.
CASSPRGVSNEQFF
TGTGCCAGCTCACCACGAGGTGTTAGCAATGAGCAGTTCTTC
>TRBV2|few|TRBJ1-2|.
CASSEAGRAQGYTF
TGTGCCAGCAGTGAAGCGGGCAGGGCCCAGGGCTACACCTTC
>TRBV29-1|many|TRBJ2-1|TRBD2
CSGSGLSSYNEQFF
TGCAGCGGTAGCGGGTTGAGCTCCTACAATGAGCAGTTCTTC
>TRBV7-2|few|TRBJ1-2|.
CASSLAQGRLDYGYTF
TGTGCCAGCAGCTTAGCGCAGGGGCGTTTGGACTATGGCTACACCTTC
>TRBV6-2/TRBV6-3|many|TRBJ2-7|TRBD2
CASSQTSVSYEQYF
TGTGCCAGCAGCCAGACTAGCGTCTCCTACGAGCAGTACTTC
>TRBV24-1|.|TRBJ2-1|TRBD2
CATSGTSGGYNEQFF
TGTGCCACCAGTGGTACGTCGGGAGGATACAATGAGCAGTTCTTC
>TRBV6-5|many|TRBJ2-7|.
CASSRDTRPGEQYF
TGTGCCAGCAGTCGGGACACTCGCCCCGGCGAGCAGTACTTC
>TRBV5-1|.|TRBJ2-1|TRBD2
CASSLVGGGPNNEQFF
TGCGCCAGCAGCTTGGTTGGGGGAGGGCCCAACAATGAGCAGTTCTTC
>TRBV7-8|.|TRBJ2-7|.
CASSLAVRGNEQYF
TGTGCCAGCAGCTTAGCGGTCAGGGGAAACGAGCAGTACTTC
>TRBV2|.|TRBJ2-3|TRBD2
CASRGTTDTDTQYF
TGTGCCAGCAGGGGGACTACCGACACAGATACGCAGTATTTT